The source of this T cell receptor (beta chain) is a study of human versus mouse CDR3 diversity and MHC coevolution. A note on this clone: Its cognate antigen is unknown.

TCRdb keeps only in-frame clones here, not all; method: immunoSEQ multiplex PCR. The sample holds some 82,000 clones, just under 95% seen once. Study conclusions and caveats: Mice had fewer CDR3 deletions and insertions than humans on average.

The V end was cut by 5 bases, the J end by 1 base, with 21 bases between. This CDR3 has 18 amino acids. The germline gives CDR1 SGHVS, CDR2 FNYEAQ. Cells were CD45RO-negative CD62L-positive naive CD4 T cells sorted from PBMCs. The rearrangement links TRBV7-6 to TRBJ2-1, with a tentative D call TRBD2 (6 bases). Sequenced material: naive CD4+ T cells from blood. The subset is: CD45RO-negative CD62L-positive naive CD4 T cells. The receptor was isolated from a person aged 30-70 years in good health. DNA for the CDR3: TGTGCCAGCAGCCCGGTAGTAGCTTTAGCGGTTTCCTACAATGAGCAGTTCTTC. This translates into CASSPVVALAVSYNEQFF.